This TCR beta chain was captured in a study of metastatic and nonmetastatic thyroid tumors. TCRdb re-called clones via MiXCR from the PCR reads. The sample shows around 44,000 clones, roughly 31% of them seen only once. For this clone: Relative to the germline gene, one junction end is altered; a read error may explain this.

Among the patients, none had received any treatment before thyroid surgery. This TCR was recovered from a male donor with papillary thyroid cancer or a benign thyroid nodule (not recorded which). Some clones in this sample may be carry-over from other donors' samples. Sequencing was done on a sample of blood.

The CDR3 region is CAISLGPGGAYEQYF. The CDR3 DNA sequence: TGTGCCATCAGCTTAGGACCCGGGGGAGCGTACGAGCAGTACTTC. The chain links TRBV11-2 to TRBJ2-7; TRBD2 might be the D (6 bases). CDR1 is SGHAT and CDR2 is FQNNGV in the germline V gene. The CDR3 extends over 15 amino acids.